The sequence of this TCR beta chain was determined in a study of T-cell memory formation after mild COVID-19. 5'RACE with constant-segment primers built TCRalpha and TCRbeta cDNA libraries with UMIs. TCRdb ran MiXCR on the 5' RACE reads and lists one entry per CDR3 protein. This table has about 210,000 distinct CDR3 sequences, about 11% appearing once. The germline V and J ends were trimmed by 5 bases and 1 base, with 16 bases remaining between them. The CDR3 is 16 residues long. Germline CDR1 is SGHTA and CDR2 is FQGNSA. This clonotype showed up many times. Its antigen remains unknown. Study-level results: Mainly CM and EM harbored the contracting CD4+ clones; mainly EMRA harbored the CD8+ ones. Day 15 to 85 contractors were CD4/CD8 balanced; later expanders leaned CD4+.

The source of this sequence is a man in his late teens or twenties who had mild COVID-19 (a few samples of this study predate the infection). Cell type and time point are not known. The material sequenced was PBMCs or a T cell subset sorted from them (not recorded which). The chain is built from TRBV7-2 and TRBJ2-3; TRBD2 might be the D (5 bases). CDR3 DNA: TGTGCCAGCAGCGAAGCGAGCCCCGGGGGCACAGATACGCAGTATTTT. Translating it yields CASSEASPGGTDTQYF.